This TCR beta chain was observed in a study of T cell responses to AZD1222 COVID-19 vaccine. Across the whole study: Pooling was applied to second doses at about 4 or about 12 weeks.

Sequenced by immunoSEQ multiplex PCR; TCRdb stores in-frame clones only, minus some. The data show 150,000 to 200,000 clones, about 94% seen once. About this clone itself: Its specificity is not known.

General study findings and limits: Baseline serostatus was positive in only six AZD1222 recipients. Targets within unmutated variant regions were reportedly found for nearly half of spike-specific TCRs.

This CDR3 has 16 amino acids. With 0 bases clipped from V and 6 bases from J, the junction kept 5 bases outside the gene matches. Germline V gene data show CDR1 as MDHEN and CDR2 as SYDVKM. This sequence was found in an adult in good health. The sample in question was peripheral blood, obtained on day 0 of AZD1222 vaccination. This chain joins TRBV28 and TRBJ2-5, with 12 nucleotides matching TRBD2. This CDR3 is CASSLWLAGGGQTQYF. The DNA for the CDR3 is TGTGCCAGCAGTTTATGGCTAGCGGGAGGGGGGCAGACCCAGTACTTC.